This T cell receptor beta chain was retrieved from a study of control samples from healthy donors and cancer patients. The V end lost 5 bases, the J end lost 2 bases, and 10 bases lay between the germline ends. Germline V lookup: CDR1 KGHSH, CDR2 LQKENI. CDR3 length: 14 amino acids. TCRdb's copy holds only in-frame clones and misses some; the assay was immunoSEQ multiplex PCR. The table shows roughly 130,000 clones, with approximately 94% occurring only once. The material sequenced was blood. The receptor was isolated from a young man in good health. This chain uses TRBV18 with TRBJ1-3; perhaps TRBD1 as D (6 bases). CDR3 bases: TGTGCCAGCTCAACACAGGGTCCTGGAAACACCATATATTTT. This encodes CASSTQGPGNTIYF.